These T cell receptor beta chains were read from a single sample in a study of control samples from healthy donors and cancer patients. The data were produced by immunoSEQ multiplex PCR, yet TCRdb's version contains in-frame clones alone and is incomplete. The sample lists about 250,000 clones; over 70% were seen once. The sample consisted of PBMCs. All receptors come from a woman in her fifties or sixties with lung cancer. CDR3s include the opening cysteine and the closing phenylalanine or tryptophan. A D gene is named only where the DNA matches it firmly. Clone size, where shown, is once, few, many, or a class for clones that have expanded.

once	TRBD1	TRBJ1-4	TRBV5-4	TGTGCCAGCAGCCCCGGGACAGGTGTGGAAGGGGAAAAACTGTTTTTT	CASSPGTGVEGEKLFF
.	.	TRBJ1-6	TRBV19	TGTGCCAGTAGTATATATAACAATTCACCCCTCCACTTT	CASSIYNNSPLHF
.	.	TRBJ1-2	TRBV3-1/TRBV3-2	TGTGCCAGCAGCCAAGACACCAGCGAGAGGGGCGGCTACACCTTC	CASSQDTSERGGYTF
.	TRBD2	TRBJ2-5	TRBV5-1	TGCGCCAGCAGCTCGGGACTAGCGGGCCCAAAACCAGAAGAGACCCAGTACTTC	CASSSGLAGPKPEETQYF
.	TRBD1	TRBJ2-7	TRBV7-2	TGTGCCAGCAGCCGAGACAGGGATAACGAGCAGTACTTC	CASSRDRDNEQYF
.	.	TRBJ2-7	TRBV5-1	TGCGCCAGCAGCTTTATTGGGGGAAACTACGAGCAGTACTTC	CASSFIGGNYEQYF
once	TRBD1	TRBJ2-7	TRBV2	TGTGCCAGCGTAAAGACAGGGACAGGGACCGAGCAGTACTTC	CASVKTGTGTEQYF
.	TRBD1	TRBJ2-7	TRBV11-3	TGTGCCAGCAGCTCACAGACAGGGGAGGTCTACGAGCAGTACTTC	CASSSQTGEVYEQYF
.	.	TRBJ1-2	TRBV20-1	TGCAGTGCTAGTGCTGGGTATGGCTACACCTTC	CSASAGYGYTF
few	.	TRBJ1-1	TRBV19	TGTGCCAGTAGTATCGGCCAGGGATACACTGAAGCTTTCTTT	CASSIGQGYTEAFF
.	TRBD1	TRBJ1-3	TRBV19	TGTGCCAGTAGTCTCAACAGGGGCCACTCTGGAAACACCATATATTTT	CASSLNRGHSGNTIYF
.	TRBD1	TRBJ2-5	TRBV24-1	TGTGCCACCAGTGGCGGACAGGAGAAAGAGACCCAGTACTTC	CATSGGQEKETQYF
.	TRBD1	TRBJ1-1	TRBV3-1/TRBV3-2	TGTGCCAGCAGCCTAGGGACAGTTACCGAAGCTTTCTTT	CASSLGTVTEAFF
.	TRBD1	TRBJ1-4	TRBV6-5	TGTGCCAGCTGCTACAGGGGGGCTAATGAAAAACTGTTTTTT	CASCYRGANEKLFF
.	.	TRBJ1-1	TRBV11-2	TGTGCCAGCAGCTTGCAGCTTGCAGGGAGCACTGAAGCTTTCTTT	CASSLQLAGSTEAFF
.	TRBD1	TRBJ1-2	TRBV19	TGTGCCAGTAGTATCGTGACAGGGCCTCACTATGGCTACACCTTC	CASSIVTGPHYGYTF
.	.	TRBJ2-7	TRBV19	TGTGCCAGTAGCCTCGGACAGCACTCCTACGAGCAGTACTTC	CASSLGQHSYEQYF
.	.	TRBJ2-1	TRBV12-3/TRBV12-4	TGTGCCAGCACCCTCACGTACAATGAGCAGTTCTTC	CASTLTYNEQFF
.	.	TRBJ1-5	TRBV6-5	TGTGCCAGCACGGGAGGAAGCAATCAGCCCCAGCATTTT	CASTGGSNQPQHF
.	.	TRBJ2-7	TRBV11-2	TGTGCCAGCAGCTCTGGGGCAGCTTACGAGCAGTACTTC	CASSSGAAYEQYF
.	TRBD2	TRBJ2-3	TRBV6-6	TGTGCCAGCAACGGGGGGGGAAGGGATACGCAGTATTTT	CASNGGGRDTQYF
.	TRBD2	TRBJ2-5	TRBV7-9	TGTGCCAGCAGCTCTGCTAGCGGACAAGAGACCCAGTACTTC	CASSSASGQETQYF
once	TRBD2	TRBJ2-3	TRBV2	TGTGCCAGCAGTTGGGGACTAGCGGGAGGGACAGATACGCAGTATTTT	CASSWGLAGGTDTQYF
.	.	TRBJ1-1	TRBV3-1/TRBV3-2	TGTGCCAGCAGACAAAGTGGGGGAGCTGAAGCTTTCTTT	CASRQSGGAEAFF
once	.	TRBJ1-1	TRBV6-2/TRBV6-3	TGTGCCAGCAGTTACGACGGGAACACTGAAGCTTTCTTT	CASSYDGNTEAFF
once	TRBD2	TRBJ2-2	TRBV5-1	TGCGCCAGCAGCCCCGGACTAGCGATGGCCGGGGAGCTGTTTTTT	CASSPGLAMAGELFF
.	.	TRBJ2-1	TRBV28	TGTGCCAGCAGTTCGTTCGACTCCGGAACCTACAATGAGCAGTTCTTC	CASSSFDSGTYNEQFF
.	.	TRBJ1-1	TRBV19	TGTGCCAGTAGTAGACAGGCCACATTGAACACTGAAGCTTTCTTT	CASSRQATLNTEAFF
.	.	TRBJ1-2	TRBV5-4	TGTGCCAGCAGCGGGGACCCCGGACGGTTCCATGGCTACACCTTC	CASSGDPGRFHGYTF
.	.	TRBJ2-7	TRBV6-5	TGTGCCAGCAGGACCCATTCTGGAAACTACGAGCAGTACTTC	CASRTHSGNYEQYF
.	.	TRBJ1-5	TRBV10-3	TGTGCCATCAAAGGGGGTAGCAATCAGCCCCAGCATTTT	CAIKGGSNQPQHF
.	.	TRBJ1-3	TRBV5-1	TGCGCCAGCAGCTTGGCCGCGGCCAGATTCTCTGGAAACACCATATATTTT	CASSLAAARFSGNTIYF
few	.	TRBJ1-1	TRBV5-1	TGCGCCAGCAGCTTTTACGGGACTGAAGCTTTCTTT	CASSFYGTEAFF
.	.	TRBJ1-5	TRBV5-5	TGTGCCAGCAGCTTGGCTTCTGGGGGCGGACGACAGCCCCAGCATTTT	CASSLASGGGRQPQHF
.	.	TRBJ2-1	TRBV4-2	TGTGCCAGCAGCCAGGAGGGAACGAGCTACAATGAGCAGTTCTTC	CASSQEGTSYNEQFF
.	.	TRBJ1-1	TRBV5-4	TGTGCCAGCAGCTTGTCTGGGGGGCTACCTGAAACTTTCTTT	CASSLSGGLPETFF
.	.	TRBJ2-3	TRBV27	TGTGCCAGCAGTTCCCGACAGTTCACAGATACGCAGTATTTT	CASSSRQFTDTQYF
.	.	TRBJ2-5	TRBV7-9	TGTGCCAGCAGCTTAAGTGGGGCCCTGGCCCAGTACTTC	CASSLSGALAQYF
.	TRBD1	TRBJ1-2	TRBV29-1	TGCAGCGTAGCAGGGGGGGGAGGATTCGCCCCACGGGGCTACACCTTC	CSVAGGGGFAPRGYTF
few	TRBD2	TRBJ2-1	TRBV7-2	TGTGCCAGCAGCCTCTTATGGGGGGGGGTGTCCTACAATGAGCAGTTCTTC	CASSLLWGGVSYNEQFF
.	.	TRBJ1-1	TRBV2	TGTGCCAGCATCCCGGTCAATTGGGACACTGAAGCTTTCTTT	CASIPVNWDTEAFF
.	.	TRBJ2-3	TRBV29-1	TGCAGCGTTACGGGACACCTCACAGATACGCAGTATTTT	CSVTGHLTDTQYF
once	TRBD1	TRBJ1-2	TRBV28	TGTGCCAGTAAGACAGGGGGCCTCTATGGCTACACCTTC	CASKTGGLYGYTF
.	.	TRBJ2-1	TRBV6-1	TGTGCCAGCAGTGAAGCGGCAGGACTCTACAATGAGCAGTTCTTC	CASSEAAGLYNEQFF
.	.	TRBJ2-7	TRBV3-1/TRBV3-2	TGTGCCAGCAGCCAAGAGTTAGCGGCCGGTACCTACGAGCAGTACTTC	CASSQELAAGTYEQYF
.	TRBD1	TRBJ1-4	TRBV10-1	TGCGCCAGCAGTGAGTACGGCGGGACAGGTAATGCAACTAATGAAAAACTGTTTTTT	CASSEYGGTGNATNEKLFF
.	.	TRBJ2-3	TRBV2	TGTGCCAGCAGAAAGCTTAGCGGAGGTCGGGATACGCAGTATTTT	CASRKLSGGRDTQYF
once	.	TRBJ2-7	TRBV11-2	TGTGCCAGCAGCTTAGGTGGGGGCGGGTTGCGCGAGCAGTACTTC	CASSLGGGGLREQYF
once	TRBD1	TRBJ1-6	TRBV5-1	TGCGCCAGCAGCTTGGAGGGGACAGGTAATTCACCCCTCCACTTT	CASSLEGTGNSPLHF
.	.	TRBJ1-5	TRBV5-6	TGTGCCAGCAGGCTGGGGATCAGCAATCAGCCCCAGCATTTT	CASRLGISNQPQHF